The 20 T cell receptor beta chains below all came from one sample that was sequenced in a study of identical twins. TCRdb re-called the 5' RACE reads with MiXCR, one entry per CDR3 protein. Of around 550,000 distinct CDR3 sequences detected, roughly 15% appear once; the ten largest clones hold 0.35% to 0.45%. This same sample was also taken into another study, of yellow fever vaccine responses in identical twins.

Sequencing was carried out using CD4+ T cells sorted from blood. These receptors all stem from a woman aged 18-29 years in good health.

This clonotype showed up many times. V is TRBV7-2 and J is TRBJ2-1, with 13 bases fitting TRBD2. Germline V CDR1 and CDR2: SGHTA, FQGNSA. V lost 1 base and J lost 11; bases outside the gene matches: 5. CDR3 length: 15 amino acids. The CDR3 DNA reads TGTGCCAGCAGCTTAGGAGTAGGGACTAGCGGGAAGCAGTTCTTC. The encoded protein is CASSLGVGTSGKQFF.

The V gene is TRBV27, the J gene TRBJ2-5; D is uncertain. Germline CDR1 reads MNHEY; CDR2 reads SMNVEV (reference sequence). Between the trimmed V and J ends, which lost 6 bases and 3 bases, there was a span of 2 bases. This CDR3 comprises 10 residues. The CDR3 DNA sequence: TGTGCCAGCAGAAAAGAGACCCAGTACTTC. It codes for CASRKETQYF.

The chain joins TRBV20-1 to TRBJ1-3; 7 nucleotides line up with TRBD1. Trimming cost V 3 bases and J 0 bases; bases outside gene matches: 5. The length of the CDR3 is 15 residues. The germline CDR1 and CDR2 sequences are DFQATT and SNEGSKA (reference sequence). CDR3 sequence: CSASTGERSGNTIYF. CDR3 nucleotide sequence: TGCAGTGCTAGCACAGGGGAGCGCTCTGGAAACACCATATATTTT.

This clonotype was counted at least ten times. The gene calls are TRBV12-3 or TRBV12-4 and TRBJ2-3, with TRBD2 matching 9 bases. The length of the CDR3 is 15 residues. The V segment lost 11 bases and the J segment 0 bases; nucleotides outside the gene matches: 9. This CDR3 is CALTPSGKSTDTQYF. For the CDR3, the DNA is TGTGCCCTTACCCCTAGCGGGAAAAGCACAGATACGCAGTATTTT.

This clonotype showed up just a few times. The V call is TRBV2, the J call TRBJ2-7; 7 bases line up with TRBD1. The V and J ends lost 3 bases and 1 base, in that order; junction bases with no gene match: 9. The CDR3 covers 16 residues. Germline V gene data show CDR1 as SNHLY and CDR2 as FYNNEI. In DNA form, the CDR3 reads TGTGCCAGCAGTGATCCGGGACAGACTATTTCCTACGAGCAGTACTTC. Its translation is CASSDPGQTISYEQYF.

This clonotype showed up just a few times. The chain uses TRBV7-9 and TRBJ2-1, with 7 nucleotides matching TRBD2. The CDR3 extends over 15 amino acids. Losses at the gene ends were 5 bases for V and 0 bases for J; bases not matched to a gene: 4. Germline V gene sequence: CDR1 SEHNR, CDR2 FQNEAQ (reference sequence). The CDR3 coding sequence is TGTGCCAGCAGCCCCCTAGCGGACTCCTACAATGAGCAGTTCTTC. Translating gives CASSPLADSYNEQFF.

This chain uses TRBV12-3 or TRBV12-4 with TRBJ1-5; maybe TRBD1 (5 bases). The CDR3 runs to 14 residues. Trimming cost V 2 bases and J 3 bases, with 8 bases left between them. The CDR3 coding sequence is TGTGCCAGCAGTTTACTACAGGTCAATCAGCCCCAGCATTTT. It is translated as CASSLLQVNQPQHF.

With regard to this clonotype: A junction boundary mismatches the germline segment, possibly from a read error. The chain is built from TRBV20-1 and TRBJ2-2, with 12 bases aligning to TRBD2. Germline CDR1 is DFQATT and CDR2 is SNEGSKA (reference sequence). This CDR3 is built from 16 residues. CDR3 protein: CCASGLAGTNTGELFF. CDR3 DNA sequence: TGCTGTGCTTCAGGACTAGCGGGGACGAACACCGGGGAGCTGTTTTTT.

This rearrangement joins TRBV4-1 to TRBJ1-4; D uncertain. Germline-derived CDR1 and CDR2 are MGHRA and YSYEKL. Trimming cost V 1 base and J 0 bases, with 9 bases left between them. The CDR3 extends over 16 amino acids. CDR3 in DNA: TGCGCCAGCAGCCAAGGGACCGGGGCAACTAATGAAAAACTGTTTTTT. Translation gives CASSQGTGATNEKLFF.

The chain uses TRBV7-9 and TRBJ2-7; D possibly corresponds to TRBD1 (5 bases). The CDR3 runs to 15 residues. Germline CDR1 and CDR2: SEHNR and FQNEAQ (reference sequence). V was shortened by 3 bases and J by 6 bases, with 18 bases between the two germline ends. Written as DNA, the CDR3 is TGTGCCAGCAGCTTGAGCGCAGGGCTCCGCGCCGAGCAGTACGTC. As protein: CASSLSAGLRAEQYV.

The chain uses TRBV3-1 and TRBJ2-1; TRBD2 agrees at 11 bases. V shed 1 base and J 7 bases; nucleotides not matched to a gene: 3. The CDR3 spans 15 residues. The germline CDR1 and CDR2 sequences are LGHDT and YNNKEL (reference sequence). The CDR3 protein is CASSQGLAGSNEQFF. CDR3 bases: TGTGCCAGCAGCCAAGGACTAGCGGGAAGTAATGAGCAGTTCTTC.

This clonotype turned up a few times. In DNA, the CDR3 is TGCAGTGCTATGGAAGGGAGCTCCTATAATTCACCCCTCCACTTT. It encodes CSAMEGSSYNSPLHF. The rearrangement joins TRBV20-1 to TRBJ1-6, with D unresolved. The CDR3 length is 15 residues. Between the trimmed V and J ends, which lost 4 bases and 0 bases, there was a span of 10 bases. Germline CDR1 reads DFQATT; CDR2 reads SNEGSKA (reference sequence).

Here the CDR3 DNA reads TGTGCCACCAGTGCCCGGAAAAAAAGCTCCTACAATGAGCAGTTCTTC. Amino acid sequence: CATSARKKSSYNEQFF. This chain links TRBV24-1 with TRBJ2-1; no firm D call. CDR3 length: 16 amino acids. Looked up from germline, CDR1 is KGHDR and CDR2 is SFDVKD. V shed 5 bases and J shed 0 bases, with 13 bases lying between them.

The table lists this clonotype with a few counts. The chain links TRBV28 to TRBJ2-5, with TRBD2 identical over 12 bases. The CDR3 spans 19 residues. The germline CDR1 and CDR2 sequences are MDHEN and SYDVKM. Trimming took 6 bases from V and 5 from J; bases not matched to a gene: 19. The CDR3 protein is CASRPKGLAGGLSRETQYF. CDR3 sequence (DNA): TGTGCCAGCAGGCCAAAGGGGCTAGCGGGAGGGCTTAGCCGGGAGACCCAGTACTTC.

This sequence joins TRBV2 and TRBJ1-5, with D maybe TRBD1 (5 bases). The CDR3 loop spans 13 amino acids. Trimming cost V 4 bases and J 7 bases, with 11 bases left between them. Per germline, CDR1 SNHLY and CDR2 FYNNEI. DNA for the CDR3: TGTGCCAGCAGTGGCAGGGTTGAGCAGCCCCAGCATTTT. Its protein product is CASSGRVEQPQHF.

This clonotype was observed a handful of times. The CDR3 DNA reads as TGCAGCGTTAGGAAAGCCGGTGGAAACACCATATATTTT. It yields the protein CSVRKAGGNTIYF. The rearrangement uses TRBV29-1 and TRBJ1-3, with D hard to call. V dropped 5 bases and J dropped 3 bases, with 11 bases sitting between them. The germline CDR1 and CDR2 sequences are SQVTM and ANQGSEA. The length of the CDR3 is 13 residues.

This clonotype was seen only a few times. This chain uses TRBV28 with TRBJ1-6; D gene uncertain. Trimming left V 3 bases short and J 9 bases short, with 12 bases between. The CDR3 spans 14 residues. From germline, CDR1 is MDHEN and CDR2 SYDVKM. The CDR3 sequence is CASSLEVRSSPLHF. The CDR3 DNA reads TGTGCCAGCAGTTTGGAAGTCCGGAGTTCACCCCTCCACTTT.

The chain employs TRBV7-2 and TRBJ2-3, with a possible D match to TRBD1 (5 bases). The CDR3 is 17 amino acids. Between the trimmed V and J ends, which lost 3 bases and 2 bases, there was a span of 18 bases. Germline-derived CDR1 and CDR2 are SGHTA and FQGNSA. DNA for the CDR3: TGTGCCAGCAGCTTCCCTCGACAGCAGCAAACCACAGATACGCAGTATTTT. This gives the protein CASSFPRQQQTTDTQYF.

This sequence joins TRBV7-8 and TRBJ1-6, with D hard to call. Looked up from germline, CDR1 is SGHVS and CDR2 is FQNEAQ. The CDR3 is 15 amino acids. Trimming cost V 2 bases and J 6 bases, with 11 bases left between them. The CDR3 reads CASSLSRPINSPLHF. In DNA form, the CDR3 reads TGTGCCAGCAGCTTATCACGACCAATTAATTCACCCCTCCACTTT.

The rearrangement uses TRBV11-2 and TRBJ2-3; the D is unclear. CDR3 length: 17 amino acids. Trimming removed 5 bases at V and 6 bases at J, with 24 bases between. Per germline, CDR1 SGHAT and CDR2 FQNNGV. The DNA of the CDR3 is TGTGCCAGCAGCGCGATAATTGGACCAAGTAGGTCGGATACGCAGTATTTT. Translating it yields CASSAIIGPSRSDTQYF.